These 27 T cell receptor beta chains were sequenced from one sample in a study of shared clonotypes between healthy human individuals. CD45RO-negative, CCR7-positively selected cells formed the naive CD8 fraction, excluding terminally differentiated effector memory CD45RA+ cells. Method: immunoSEQ multiplex PCR; TCRdb's copy keeps in-frame clones and lacks some. There are just over 2,000,000 clones in the sample; about 95% occur only once, and about 1.1% lies in the top ten. Sample: naive CD8+ T cells sorted from blood. Receptor source: a man between 18 and 35 years old in good health.

The count of this clone is one. In DNA, the CDR3 is TGCAGCGTTGAAAAACAGGGAGAGCAGTACTTC. Its protein is CSVEKQGEQYF. The rearrangement joins TRBV29-1 to TRBJ2-7, with a weak D call TRBD1 (6 bases). CDR1 SQVTM and CDR2 ANQGSEA come from the germline V gene. This CDR3 contains 11 residues. V was shortened by 2 bases and J by 7 bases, with 9 bases between the two germline ends.

J is TRBJ2-7 and V is TRBV9; D is unresolved. Trimming shortened V by 0 bases and J by 2 bases, and 9 bases separated the two germline ends. Germline lookup yields CDR1 SGDLS and CDR2 YYNGEE. The length of the CDR3 is 14 residues. The CDR3 reads CASSVDLYPYEQYF. CDR3 DNA sequence: TGTGCCAGCAGCGTAGATCTTTACCCCTACGAGCAGTACTTC.

Notes on this clone: The sample has other DNA sequences that encode this CDR3 too. The chain joins TRBV4-1 to TRBJ2-7, with no clear D. V lost 1 base, J lost 4 bases, and 8 bases lay in between. Germline V CDR1 and CDR2: MGHRA, YSYEKL. CDR3 length: 13 amino acids. CDR3 loop: CASSQVVGYEQYF. CDR3 DNA: TGCGCCAGCAGCCAAGTCGTAGGGTACGAGCAGTACTTC.

V is TRBV6-5 and J is TRBJ2-3; D unclear. The CDR3 has 13 residues. The V end was cut by 6 bases, the J end by 3 bases, with 10 bases between. Germline lookup yields CDR1 MNHEY and CDR2 SVGAGI. The CDR3 sequence: CASRTTQTDTQYF. CDR3 sequence (DNA): TGTGCCAGCAGAACAACCCAAACAGATACGCAGTATTTT.

The chain links TRBV5-6 to TRBJ2-3; D is undetermined. CDR1 is SGHDT, CDR2 YYEEEE, per germline. This CDR3 region has 14 residues. Trimming cost V 1 base and J 6 bases, with 12 bases left between them. The CDR3 region has the DNA TGTGCCAGCAGCTTGAGTATAGGGCCCGATACGCAGTATTTT. Translating gives CASSLSIGPDTQYF.

This sequence joins TRBV11-2 and TRBJ2-7; the D gene is possibly TRBD1 (5 bases). The CDR3 has 15 amino acids. V was clipped by 5 bases and J by 2 bases, with 16 bases between them. The germline gives CDR1 SGHAT, CDR2 FQNNGV. Written as DNA, the CDR3 is TGTGCCAGCAGCCCCCAAGGGGCAGGGCCCTACGAGCAGTACTTC. It codes for CASSPQGAGPYEQYF.

The chain employs TRBV28 and TRBJ1-1; 7 bases line up with TRBD1. The CDR3 sequence is 13 residues long. The germline gives CDR1 MDHEN, CDR2 SYDVKM. J lost 4 bases, V lost 3 bases, and 2 bases had no gene match. The CDR3 sequence is CASSLGQSTEAFF. Here the CDR3 DNA reads TGTGCCAGCAGTTTGGGACAGAGCACTGAAGCTTTCTTT.

The count of this clone is one. The V call is TRBV7-2, the J call TRBJ2-1, with D perhaps TRBD2 (6 bases). V lost 1 base, J lost 6 bases, and 10 bases lay in between. The germline gives CDR1 SGHTA, CDR2 FQGNSA. This CDR3 is 14 amino acids long. CDR3 DNA: TGTGCCAGCAGCTTAGGACTAGGGGTCAATGAGCAGTTCTTC. Translation gives CASSLGLGVNEQFF.

The V call is TRBV6-1, the J call TRBJ1-2, with 9 bases that match TRBD1. In germline, CDR1 is MNHNS, CDR2 SASEGT. The CDR3 loop spans 14 amino acids. V was pared by 3 bases and J by 8 bases, with 7 bases of the junction left unmatched. CDR3 nucleotide sequence: TGTGCCAGCAGTGACACAGGGGGCATTTTCGGCTACACCTTC. Amino acids: CASSDTGGIFGYTF.

CDR3: CASSQIAAANSYNSPLHF. CDR3 DNA: TGCGCCAGCAGCCAAATTGCAGCCGCAAACTCCTATAATTCACCCCTCCACTTT. The chain links TRBV4-1 to TRBJ1-6, with D unclear. This CDR3 region has 18 residues. Trimming shortened V by 2 bases and J by 0 bases, and 14 bases separated the two germline ends. Germline V CDR1 and CDR2: MGHRA, YSYEKL.

The chain employs TRBV11-2 and TRBJ1-5, with D possibly being TRBD1 (6 bases). The germline V gene encodes CDR1 SGHAT and CDR2 FQNNGV. The CDR3 has 15 residues. V lost 0 bases, J lost 10 bases, and 16 bases lay in between. The CDR3 nucleotides read TGTGCCAGCAGCTTAGACCCGACAGGTTTGGGCCCCCAGCATTTT. Encoded protein: CASSLDPTGLGPQHF.

This chain uses TRBV5-6 with TRBJ2-7, with 7 bases aligning to TRBD1. CDR1 and CDR2 from the germline V gene are SGHDT and YYEEEE. This CDR3 has 13 amino acids. With V trimmed by 3 bases and J by 3 bases, 3 bases remained unmatched. The CDR3 sequence is CASSWGQNYEQYF. CDR3 nucleotide sequence: TGTGCCAGCAGCTGGGGACAGAACTACGAGCAGTACTTC.

V usage is TRBV11-2 and J usage is TRBJ2-5; D might be TRBD1 or TRBD2, each matching 5 bases. Germline V gives CDR1 SGHAT, CDR2 FQNNGV. This CDR3 has 16 amino acids. Trimming removed 6 bases from V and 1 base from J, with 18 bases in between. DNA for the CDR3: TGTGCCAGCAGACATGGGGCTCGAGGGTCCCAAGAGACCCAGTACTTC. It codes for CASRHGARGSQETQYF.

This sequence joins TRBV5-8 and TRBJ2-3; tentative D call: TRBD2 (6 bases). Germline loops: CDR1 SGHTS, CDR2 YDEGEE. The CDR3 length is 15 residues. With 0 bases removed from V and 4 bases from J, the gap between germline ends came to 12 bases. CDR3 bases: TGTGCCAGCAGCTTGGGGGGGGAGTTATCAGATACGCAGTATTTT. This encodes CASSLGGELSDTQYF.

This rearrangement joins TRBV6-6 to TRBJ2-1, with TRBD2 matching over 7 bases. Germline CDR1 and CDR2: MNHNY and SVGAGI (reference sequence). This CDR3 is 15 amino acids long. With V trimmed by 8 bases and J by 8 bases, 15 bases remained unmatched. In DNA form, the CDR3 reads TGTGCCAGCCGCCTTTTGGGGGAGGGCGGGCATGAGCAGTTCTTC. Its translation is CASRLLGEGGHEQFF.

The rearrangement joins TRBV7-9 to TRBJ2-1; D is perhaps TRBD1 (5 bases). The CDR3 is 15 amino acids. The germline V gene has CDR1 SEHNR and CDR2 FQNEAQ (reference sequence). With 6 bases removed from V and 3 bases from J, the gap between germline ends came to 15 bases. As DNA, the CDR3 is TGTGCCAGCAGACCCTGGCCCGACAGCTACAATGAGCAGTTCTTC. This gives the protein CASRPWPDSYNEQFF.

The chain recombines TRBV30 with TRBJ2-7; perhaps TRBD1 as D (5 bases). V lost 0 bases and J 4 bases, leaving 10 bases between the germline ends. The CDR3 consists of 13 residues. Germline values: CDR1 GTSNPN, CDR2 SVGIG (reference sequence). As DNA, the CDR3 is TGTGCCTGGAGTGTAGGGGATGCTTACGAGCAGTACTTC. Translating it yields CAWSVGDAYEQYF.

The chain uses TRBV27 and TRBJ2-7; 8 nucleotides line up with TRBD1. CDR3 length: 16 amino acids. From germline, CDR1 is MNHEY and CDR2 SMNVEV (reference sequence). Losses at the gene ends were 6 bases for V and 4 bases for J; bases not matched to a gene: 14. CDR3 protein: CASSPSQGAVSYEQYF. In DNA, the CDR3 is TGTGCCAGCAGCCCTTCCCAGGGGGCGGTATCATACGAGCAGTACTTC.

This clone has a handful of counts. The gene calls are TRBV7-9 and TRBJ1-1; D call uncertain. Trimming removed 1 base from V and 0 bases from J, with 9 bases in between. The CDR3 is 15 amino acids. In germline, CDR1 is SEHNR, CDR2 FQNEAQ (reference sequence). This CDR3 is CASSLEVGLNTEAFF. The CDR3 DNA reads as TGTGCCAGCAGCTTAGAGGTAGGGTTGAACACTGAAGCTTTCTTT.

V is TRBV13 and J is TRBJ2-7, with 14 positions matching TRBD2. The CDR3 totals 18 residues. Germline lookup yields CDR1 PRHDT and CDR2 FYEKMQ (reference sequence). V lost 4 bases and J lost 0; bases outside the gene matches: 8. CDR3 protein: CASSSGTSGSPSSYEQYF. CDR3 in DNA: TGTGCCAGCAGCTCGGGGACTAGCGGGAGCCCGAGCTCCTACGAGCAGTACTTC.

The V and J genes are TRBV7-2 and TRBJ2-1; D tentatively reads TRBD1 or TRBD2 (5 bases each). The length of the CDR3 is 14 residues. From germline, CDR1 is SGHTA and CDR2 FQGNSA. V was shortened by 5 bases and J by 3 bases, with 11 bases between the two germline ends. The CDR3: CASSVEGYYNEQFF. The DNA of the CDR3 is TGTGCCAGCAGCGTAGAGGGGTACTACAATGAGCAGTTCTTC. Variable domain in full (rest from reference TRBV7-2 and TRBJ2-1): GAGVSQSPSNKVTEKGKDVELRCDPISGHTALYWYRQSLGQGLEFLIYFQGNSAPDKSGLPSDRFSAERTGGSVSTLTIQRTQQEDSAVYLCASSVEGYYNEQFFGPGTRLTVL.

This clone occurred once. In the same sample, other DNA sequences code for this CDR3. The chain is built from TRBV18 and TRBJ2-7; the D is unclear. Trimming removed 2 bases at V and 6 bases at J, with 5 bases between. Germline V lookup: CDR1 KGHSH, CDR2 LQKENI. The CDR3 runs 11 residues. CDR3 sequence: CASSPGTEQYF. The CDR3 nucleotides read TGTGCCAGCTCACCAGGAACCGAGCAGTACTTC.

This chain connects TRBV7-2 to TRBJ2-7; TRBD1 is a possible D gene (6 bases). Germline V lookup: CDR1 SGHTA, CDR2 FQGNSA. The CDR3 runs to 14 residues. Deletions cut 6 bases from V and 5 bases from J, with 17 bases between. The CDR3 sequence: CASRPTGGENEQYF. CDR3 sequence (DNA): TGTGCCAGCAGGCCGACAGGAGGAGAGAACGAGCAGTACTTC.

The chain uses TRBV7-6 and TRBJ2-7; D may be TRBD1 (6 bases). With 4 bases removed from V and 3 bases from J, the gap between germline ends came to 16 bases. Germline V gene sequence: CDR1 SGHVS, CDR2 FNYEAQ. This CDR3 contains 15 residues. The CDR3 DNA is TGTGCCAGCAGCTCCCAACAGGGACCTGTCTACGAGCAGTACTTC. Translation: CASSSQQGPVYEQYF.

The chain uses TRBV5-6 and TRBJ1-1; 8 bases fit TRBD1. The J segment lost 8 bases and the V segment lost 2 bases, leaving 8 bases of the junction unmatched. Germline loops: CDR1 SGHDT, CDR2 YYEEEE. CDR3 length: 14 residues. The CDR3 bases are TGTGCCAGCAGCTTATGGACAGGGCTGAGGGAAGCTTTCTTT. This codes for CASSLWTGLREAFF. The whole variable domain, filled in from reference TRBV5-6 and TRBJ1-1, reads DAGVTQSPTHLIKTRGQQVTLRCSPKSGHDTVSWYQQALGQGPQFIFQYYEEEERQRGNFPDRFSGHQFPNYSSELNVNALLLGDSALYLCASSLWTGLREAFFGQGTRLTVV.

This clone was recorded only once. The V call is TRBV27, the J call TRBJ2-7, with D maybe TRBD1 (6 bases). Deletions cut 5 bases from V and 2 bases from J, with 16 bases between. The CDR3 spans 15 residues. The germline gives CDR1 MNHEY, CDR2 SMNVEV (reference sequence). The CDR3 nucleotides read TGTGCCAGCAGTCACATATCGACAGGTACCTACGAGCAGTACTTC. Translating it yields CASSHISTGTYEQYF.

About this clone: Other DNA sequences of this sample code for an identical CDR3. The chain joins TRBV28 to TRBJ1-1, with D possibly being TRBD1 (5 bases). Trimming took off 2 bases at V and 1 base at J, with 8 bases between the two ends. CDR3 length equals 14 residues. The germline gives CDR1 MDHEN, CDR2 SYDVKM. DNA for the CDR3: TGTGCCAGCAGTTTAAGTGGGGGGAACACTGAAGCTTTCTTT. It translates to CASSLSGGNTEAFF.